These 17 T cell receptor beta chains were sequenced from one sample in a study of cytomegalovirus exposure and HLA in healthy donors. The PCR was carried out with 60 Vbeta primers and 13 Jbeta primers. Profiling relied on immunoSEQ multiplex PCR, and the TCRdb table lists in-frame clones only, not all of them. The table lists around 140,000 clones, with roughly 2% in the top ten. The sequencing sample was made of PBMCs. The source of these receptors is a woman aged 18-29 years in good health and CMV-seronegative.

The V gene is TRBV19, the J gene TRBJ2-1, with 8 nucleotides matching TRBD2. The CDR3 is 17 residues long. V shed 2 bases, J shed 8 bases, and the junction held 14 bases outside the gene matches. Germline loops: CDR1 LNHDA, CDR2 SQIVND (reference sequence). The CDR3, as DNA: TGTGCCAGTAGTATAATGCGGGGGGTCTCTTCGGGGGATGAGCAGTTCTTC. This gives the protein CASSIMRGVSSGDEQFF.

The chain links TRBV5-1 to TRBJ2-3, with TRBD2 identical over 16 bases. This CDR3 comprises 16 residues. J gave up 4 bases and V 3 bases, and 2 bases lay outside the gene matches. Germline CDR1 SGHRS, CDR2 YFSETQ. This CDR3 reads CASSWGLAGGADTQYF. The CDR3 nucleotides are TGCGCCAGCAGCTGGGGACTAGCGGGAGGGGCAGATACGCAGTATTTT.

J is TRBJ1-2 and V is TRBV29-1, with a possible D match to TRBD1 (6 bases). This CDR3 has 11 residues. V was shortened by 4 bases and J by 8 bases, with 11 bases between the two germline ends. Germline loops: CDR1 SQVTM, CDR2 ANQGSEA. The CDR3 DNA follows: TGCAGCGTTGGACGGACAGAAGGCTACACCTTC. Its translation is CSVGRTEGYTF.

The chain carries TRBV19 and TRBJ1-1, with TRBD1 matching over 9 bases. The CDR3 has 15 residues. Losses at the gene ends were 4 bases for V and 5 bases for J; bases not matched to a gene: 8. Germline lookup yields CDR1 LNHDA and CDR2 SQIVND (reference sequence). CDR3 in amino acids: CASSTRQGVRTEAFF. Here the CDR3 DNA reads TGTGCCAGTAGTACCAGACAGGGGGTAAGGACTGAAGCTTTCTTT.

The V gene is TRBV6-4, the J gene TRBJ1-5, with 10 bases matching TRBD1. CDR3 size: 15 residues. V shed 6 bases, J shed 4 bases, and the junction held 6 bases outside the gene matches. The germline gives CDR1 MRHNA, CDR2 SNTAGT. This CDR3 is CASSAGTGENQPQHF. CDR3 coding DNA: TGTGCCAGCAGCGCCGGGACAGGGGAAAATCAGCCCCAGCATTTT.

This chain connects TRBV6-1 to TRBJ1-4, with D possibly matching TRBD1 (5 bases). The CDR3 is 14 amino acids. Trimming took 4 bases from V and 4 from J, leaving 10 bases between them. Germline CDR1 and CDR2: MNHNS and SASEGT. The chain's CDR3 is CASSGAGHNEKLFF. Written as DNA, the CDR3 is TGTGCCAGCAGTGGAGCTGGACATAATGAAAAACTGTTTTTT.

The chain couples TRBV30 to TRBJ1-3; possibly TRBD1 for D (6 bases). V was clipped by 4 bases and J by 3 bases, with 7 bases between them. This CDR3 spans 12 amino acids. Germline-derived CDR1 and CDR2 are GTSNPN and SVGIG (reference sequence). CDR3 DNA sequence: TGTGCCTGGAAACAGGGTGGAAACACCATATATTTT. Protein: CAWKQGGNTIYF.

J is TRBJ1-5 and V is TRBV4-1; 10 bases fit TRBD1. Unmatched junction bases numbered 5, after V lost 2 bases and J lost 4 bases. This CDR3 spans 16 amino acids. Germline CDR1 reads MGHRA; CDR2 reads YSYEKL. This chain's CDR3 is CASSQSSGQGNQPQHF. The DNA of the CDR3 is TGCGCCAGCAGCCAATCCTCGGGACAGGGGAATCAGCCCCAGCATTTT.

The genes are TRBV6-1 and TRBJ2-4; TRBD2 matches 8 bases. Unmatched junction bases numbered 7, after V lost 1 base and J lost 8 bases. The CDR3 sequence is 15 residues long. The germline CDR1 and CDR2 sequences are MNHNS and SASEGT. The CDR3 DNA reads as TGTGCCAGCAGTGAAGAAGCGGGAGCGTCGCACATTCAGTACTTC. It encodes CASSEEAGASHIQYF.

CDR3 nucleotides: TGCGCCAGCAGTGTTGGACCAGGGGTGGATGCTTTCTTT. Protein: CASSVGPGVDAFF. The chain is built from TRBV10-2 and TRBJ1-1, with D possibly being TRBD1 (6 bases). Germline-derived CDR1 and CDR2 are WSHSY and SAAADI. Trimming took 4 bases from V and 11 from J, leaving 17 bases between them. The length of the CDR3 is 13 residues.

V usage is TRBV11-3 and J usage is TRBJ2-1; maybe TRBD1 (6 bases). Germline-derived CDR1 and CDR2 are SGHNT and YENEEA. V lost 2 bases, J lost 7 bases, and 9 bases lay in between. CDR3 size: 13 residues. CDR3 nucleotides: TGTGCCAGCAGCTTAAGTAGGGGGAATGAGCAGTTCTTC. It codes for CASSLSRGNEQFF. The full variable domain, in which reference TRBV11-3 and TRBJ2-1 provide the parts outside the CDR3, is EAGVVQSPRYKIIEKKQPVAFWCNPISGHNTLYWYLQNLGQGPELLIRYENEEAVDDSQLPKDRFSAERLKGVDSTLKIQPAELGDSAVYLCASSLSRGNEQFFGPGTRLTVL.

The chain links TRBV6-1 to TRBJ2-7; the D is unclear. CDR1 is MNHNS and CDR2 is SASEGT in the germline V gene. This CDR3 contains 13 residues. V gave up 3 bases and J gave up 7 bases, with 13 bases separating them. The CDR3 DNA is TGTGCCAGCAGTGAGGCGCGAGGAGCGGAGCAGTACTTC. It encodes CASSEARGAEQYF.

The V and J genes are TRBV6-5 and TRBJ2-7, with a tentative D call TRBD2 (6 bases). V was trimmed by 7 bases and J by 1 base, leaving 17 bases between them. Germline V gene sequence: CDR1 MNHEY, CDR2 SVGAGI. The CDR3 is 15 residues long. Here the CDR3 reads CASTTIGTGSYEQYF. CDR3 DNA: TGTGCCAGCACAACCATAGGGACTGGTTCCTACGAGCAGTACTTC.

The genes are TRBV25-1 and TRBJ1-1; the D gene is possibly TRBD1 (6 bases). CDR1 is MGHDK and CDR2 is SYGVNS in the germline V gene. There are 13 residues in the CDR3. Between the trimmed V and J ends, which lost 6 bases and 7 bases, there was a span of 15 bases. CDR3 DNA: TGTGCCAGCAGAGAAACAGGGTCCTATGAAGCTTTCTTT. Protein product: CASRETGSYEAFF.

The chain employs TRBV10-3 and TRBJ2-7, with 7 bases that match TRBD1. The trim removed 6 bases at V and 7 bases at J, leaving 15 bases unmatched. This CDR3 spans 15 amino acids. In germline, CDR1 is ENHRY, CDR2 SYGVKD. In DNA, the CDR3 is TGTGCCATCAGCGATACAGGGGCGTTAGGTTGGGAGCAGTACTTC. Translation gives CAISDTGALGWEQYF.

The V and J genes are TRBV9 and TRBJ2-3; 9 positions agree with TRBD2. The V gene end was trimmed by 4 bases and the J gene end by 3 bases; junction bases not matched to a gene: 12. CDR1 is SGDLS, CDR2 YYNGEE, per germline. The CDR3 consists of 17 residues. In DNA, the CDR3 is TGTGCCAGCAGCCCGTGGGCTGCGGGAGGGCCGACAGATACGCAGTATTTT. This encodes CASSPWAAGGPTDTQYF.

The V and J genes are TRBV6-6 and TRBJ1-3; D is uncertain. This CDR3 spans 12 amino acids. V lost 8 bases and J 1 base, leaving 6 bases between the germline ends. Germline assignment: CDR1 MNHNY and CDR2 SVGAGI (reference sequence). The CDR3 DNA is TGTGCCAGCCGCACATCTGGAAACACCATATATTTT. This translates into CASRTSGNTIYF.